The 27 T cell receptor beta chains given below trace back to one sample, sequenced in a study of blood T cell repertoires in COVID-19. Sequenced by immunoSEQ multiplex PCR; TCRdb stores in-frame clones only, minus some. The table records under 200,000 clones, 86% of them present only once. Sequences were obtained from peripheral blood. These receptor sequences come from a woman aged 55 to 70 with COVID-19, enrolled during active disease.

V usage is TRBV7-3 and J usage is TRBJ2-3, with a possible D match to TRBD2 (6 bases). The ends were cut back, 5 bases at V and 0 bases at J, with 12 bases in the middle. The CDR3 is 15 amino acids. Germline loops: CDR1 SGHTA, CDR2 FQGTGA. The CDR3 is CASSKWGDSTDTQYF. CDR3 sequence (DNA): TGTGCCAGCAGCAAATGGGGGGATAGCACAGATACGCAGTATTTT.

The chain combines TRBV6-4 with TRBJ2-6; tentative D call: TRBD1 (5 bases). The CDR3 loop spans 15 amino acids. Germline CDR1 is MRHNA and CDR2 is SNTAGT. V was clipped by 2 bases and J by 0 bases, with 5 bases between them. CDR3: CASSDQGSGANVLTF. The DNA for the CDR3 is TGTGCCAGCAGTGACCAGGGCTCTGGGGCCAACGTCCTGACTTTC.

The chain has TRBV18 and TRBJ1-2; D gene unclear. Trimming cost V 4 bases and J 0 bases, with 12 bases left between them. Germline CDR1 is KGHSH and CDR2 is LQKENI. This CDR3 has 15 amino acids. In nucleotides, the CDR3 is TGTGCCAGCTCACTTAAGTCTATTTCTAACTATGGCTACACCTTC. Translation: CASSLKSISNYGYTF.

V and J are TRBV4-2 and TRBJ2-3; D not certain. CDR1 and CDR2 from the germline V gene are LGHNA and YNFKEQ. This CDR3 spans 15 amino acids. Deletions cut 3 bases from V and 5 bases from J, with 15 bases between. The CDR3 loop is CASSHNYQLEDTQYF. In nucleotides, the CDR3 is TGTGCCAGCAGCCACAACTACCAACTGGAAGATACGCAGTATTTT.

V gene TRBV12-3 or TRBV12-4 combines with J gene TRBJ1-2, with D possibly being TRBD1 (5 bases). Deletions cut 2 bases from V and 5 bases from J, with 9 bases between. The CDR3 runs to 13 residues. The CDR3 nucleotides read TGTGCCAGCAGTTTATCCAGGGATTATGGCTACACCTTC. Amino acids: CASSLSRDYGYTF.

The chain links TRBV7-2 to TRBJ1-5; D is possibly TRBD1 (6 bases). This CDR3 has 17 amino acids. Trimming took off 1 base at V and 0 bases at J, with 13 bases between the two ends. Per the germline V gene, CDR1 is SGHTA and CDR2 is FQGNSA. CDR3 in amino acids: CASSLVGGGHSNQPQHF. The CDR3 nucleotides read TGTGCCAGCAGCTTAGTGGGTGGGGGACATAGCAATCAGCCCCAGCATTTT.

This clone showed up just once. The chain couples TRBV9 to TRBJ2-7; 7 bases line up with TRBD2. The V and J ends lost 6 bases and 2 bases, in that order; junction bases with no gene match: 8. The V gene's germline CDR1 is SGDLS and CDR2 YYNGEE. The CDR3 is 14 residues long. The DNA for the CDR3 is TGTGCCAGCACCCCGACTAGCTTTGCCTACGAGCAGTACTTC. This gives the protein CASTPTSFAYEQYF. Full variable domain (rest looked up from reference TRBV9 and TRBJ2-7): DSGVTQTPKHLITATGQRVTLRCSPRSGDLSVYWYQQSLDQGLQFLIQYYNGEERAKGNILERFSAQQFPDLHSELNLSSLELGDSALYFCASTPTSFAYEQYFGPGTRLTVT.

The chain employs TRBV4-3 and TRBJ2-3; TRBD2 aligns across 10 bases. V trimming: 1 base; J trimming: 6 bases; junction bases outside the gene matches: 10. CDR1 and CDR2 (germline): LGHNA, YSLEER. This CDR3 contains 17 residues. CDR3 coding DNA: TGCGCCAGCAGCCAAGGAAGACCGGCTAGCGGGAGTGATACGCAGTATTTT. It codes for CASSQGRPASGSDTQYF.

The chain carries TRBV27 and TRBJ2-5; D possibly corresponds to TRBD1 (6 bases). Germline CDR1 and CDR2: MNHEY and SMNVEV (reference sequence). V dropped 2 bases and J dropped 5 bases, with 9 bases sitting between them. The CDR3 runs to 13 residues. CDR3 protein: CASSLGGRETQYF. CDR3 coding DNA: TGTGCCAGCAGTTTAGGGGGCAGGGAGACCCAGTACTTC.

The V call is TRBV6-5, the J call TRBJ2-2; D possibly corresponds to TRBD1 (5 bases). The CDR3 is made up of 14 amino acids. CDR1 is MNHEY and CDR2 is SVGAGI in the germline V gene. Trimming pared 3 bases from V and 4 bases from J, leaving 9 bases between. The CDR3, as DNA: TGTGCCAGCAGTTATTCAGGGTTCACCGGGGAGCTGTTTTTT. Translation: CASSYSGFTGELFF.

This clone came up once. The chain uses TRBV6-5 and TRBJ2-7; D gene ambiguous. This CDR3 is 11 amino acids long. V lost 8 bases, J lost 4 bases, and 9 bases lay in between. Per germline, CDR1 MNHEY and CDR2 SVGAGI. The CDR3: CASAHSYEQYF. CDR3 nucleotides: TGTGCCAGCGCGCACTCTTACGAGCAGTACTTC.

The rearrangement links TRBV3-1 (or the pseudogene TRBV3-2) to TRBJ2-7; 7 positions match TRBD1. The J segment lost 8 bases and the V segment lost 6 bases, leaving 4 bases of the junction unmatched. The CDR3 consists of 11 residues. CDR1 and CDR2 from the germline V gene are LGHDT and YNNKEL (reference sequence). The DNA of the CDR3 is TGTGCCAGCAGAAGAGGGGGCAAGCAGTACTTC. It translates to CASRRGGKQYF.

V and J are TRBV24-1 and TRBJ1-5, with a tentative D call TRBD1 (6 bases). Trimming stripped 3 bases from V and 0 bases from J, with 14 bases between. The CDR3 is made up of 17 amino acids. The germline gives CDR1 KGHDR, CDR2 SFDVKD. This chain's CDR3 is CATSDGGGRNSNQPQHF. In DNA, the CDR3 is TGTGCCACCAGTGATGGCGGGGGCAGAAATAGCAATCAGCCCCAGCATTTT.

The CDR3 region has the DNA TGTGCCAGCAGCTTAGACCGGGACAGGTGGAGCTCCTATAATTCACCCCTCCACTTT. This codes for CASSLDRDRWSSYNSPLHF. V usage is TRBV7-2 and J usage is TRBJ1-6; 8 bases line up with TRBD1. Losses at the gene ends were 1 base for V and 0 bases for J; bases not matched to a gene: 8. Looked up from germline, CDR1 is SGHTA and CDR2 is FQGNSA. The CDR3 has 19 residues.

This rearrangement joins TRBV19 to TRBJ2-7; TRBD1 might be the D (5 bases). CDR3 length: 15 residues. V lost 5 bases and J 0 bases, leaving 14 bases between the germline ends. Germline CDR1 is LNHDA and CDR2 is SQIVND (reference sequence). The CDR3, as DNA: TGTGCCAGTAGTTCCGGAGACAGCAGCTCCTACGAGCAGTACTTC. Translation: CASSSGDSSSYEQYF.

The chain has TRBV3-1 (or the pseudogene TRBV3-2) and TRBJ1-5, with 7 bases lining up with TRBD1. V shed 4 bases and J 1 base; nucleotides not matched to a gene: 4. The length of the CDR3 is 15 residues. Germline V gene data show CDR1 as LGHDT and CDR2 as YNNKEL (reference sequence). Here the CDR3 reads CASSRRQGSNQPQHF. CDR3 bases: TGTGCCAGCAGCCGCCGACAGGGCAGCAATCAGCCCCAGCATTTT.

The CDR3 sequence: CAWTNGAGPGELFF. CDR3 DNA sequence: TGTGCCTGGACCAACGGGGCGGGACCCGGGGAGCTGTTTTTT. This sequence joins TRBV30 and TRBJ2-2; tentatively, D is TRBD2 (6 bases). The CDR3 has 14 amino acids. Trimming shortened V by 4 bases and J by 6 bases, and 15 bases separated the two germline ends. Germline V gives CDR1 GTSNPN, CDR2 SVGIG (reference sequence).

This clone was recorded once. The germline gene is not matched at one end of the junction; a read error may be the cause. Distinct nucleotide sequences in the sample also encode this CDR3. The genes are TRBV19 and TRBJ1-5; D unclear. From germline, CDR1 is LNHDA and CDR2 SQIVND (reference sequence). There are 18 residues in the CDR3. The CDR3 region has the DNA TGCGCCAGTAGTATAGACTTGCGTTTGCGCTATAGCAATCAGCCCCAGCATTTT. This sequence encodes CASSIDLRLRYSNQPQHF. Filled out from reference TRBV19 and TRBJ1-5, the complete variable domain reads DGGITQSPKYLFRKEGQNVTLSCEQNLNHDAMYWYRQDPGQGLRLIYYSQIVNDFQKGDIAEGYSVSREKKESFPLTVTSAQKNPTAFYLCASSIDLRLRYSNQPQHFGDGTRLSIL.

The gene calls are TRBV10-1 and TRBJ2-3; 8 positions agree with TRBD2. Germline V gene sequence: CDR1 WNHNN, CDR2 SYGVQD (reference sequence). V dropped 2 bases and J dropped 1; count of bases not matched to a gene: 2. The CDR3 sequence is 15 residues long. The CDR3 sequence is CASSERREGTDTQYF. The CDR3, as DNA: TGCGCCAGCAGTGAGAGGCGGGAGGGCACAGATACGCAGTATTTT.

V and J are TRBV6-5 and TRBJ2-3; maybe TRBD1 (5 bases). Germline CDR1 is MNHEY and CDR2 is SVGAGI. V was pared by 5 bases and J by 0 bases, with 6 bases between. This CDR3 region has 13 residues. The chain's CDR3 is CASSRQSTDTQYF. The CDR3 DNA follows: TGTGCCAGCAGTAGACAGAGCACAGATACGCAGTATTTT.

The sample holds a few counts of this clone. The V gene is TRBV6-2 or TRBV6-3, the J gene TRBJ2-1, with 10 positions matching TRBD1. The CDR3 length is 15 residues. Trimming cost V 5 bases and J 3 bases; bases outside gene matches: 4. In germline, CDR1 is MNHEY, CDR2 SVGEGT. CDR3 bases: TGTGCCAGCAGTCCCGGGACAGGGGACTACAATGAGCAGTTCTTC. Amino acids: CASSPGTGDYNEQFF.

The genes are TRBV13 and TRBJ2-5, with 11 bases fitting TRBD2. V dropped 3 bases and J dropped 4; count of bases not matched to a gene: 4. Germline V lookup: CDR1 PRHDT, CDR2 FYEKMQ (reference sequence). This CDR3 has 15 amino acids. CDR3 coding DNA: TGTGCCAGCAGCTTCCGACTAGCGGGAACAGAGACCCAGTACTTC. Translated, it gives CASSFRLAGTETQYF. The full variable domain, completed using reference TRBV13 and TRBJ2-5, is AAGVIQSPRHLIKEKRETATLKCYPIPRHDTVYWYQQGPGQDPQFLISFYEKMQSDKGSIPDRFSAQQFSDYHSELNMSSLELGDSALYFCASSFRLAGTETQYFGPGTRLLVL.

The rearrangement uses TRBV27 and TRBJ2-7; 13 nucleotides align to TRBD2. The germline CDR1 and CDR2 sequences are MNHEY and SMNVEV (reference sequence). This CDR3 region has 16 residues. The trim removed 5 bases at V and 6 bases at J, leaving 10 bases unmatched. Here the CDR3 DNA reads TGTGCCAGCAGTCCCCGGACTAGCGGGGGAGTAAGCGAGCAGTACTTC. This translates into CASSPRTSGGVSEQYF.

The genes are TRBV11-1 and TRBJ2-3; 10 bases line up with TRBD1. The germline V gene has CDR1 SGHAT and CDR2 FQDESV (reference sequence). The CDR3 sequence is 14 residues long. Germline trimming cut 7 bases from V and 4 bases from J; bases unmatched to any gene: 5. The CDR3 DNA follows: TGTGCCAGCACGAGGGACAGGGGCCCAGATACGCAGTATTTT. Protein sequence: CASTRDRGPDTQYF.

The gene calls are TRBV6-5 and TRBJ1-5; 7 bases are a match to TRBD1. Germline values: CDR1 MNHEY, CDR2 SVGAGI. The V segment lost 4 bases and the J segment 6 bases; nucleotides outside the gene matches: 9. The CDR3 covers 15 residues. The DNA for the CDR3 is TGTGCCAGCAGTTCCCGACAGGGATGGGGTCAGCCCCAGCATTTT. Amino acids: CASSSRQGWGQPQHF.

The chain links TRBV4-3 to TRBJ2-3; TRBD2 aligns across 10 bases. The CDR3 is 17 residues long. The ends lost 0 bases at V and 2 bases at J; junction bases unmatched: 5. Germline V gene data show CDR1 as LGHNA and CDR2 as YSLEER. CDR3 residues: CASSQDGSGRATDTQYF. CDR3 in DNA: TGCGCCAGCAGCCAAGATGGGAGCGGGAGGGCCACAGATACGCAGTATTTT.

The CDR3 loop reads CSASVPSGHYEQYF. The CDR3 DNA sequence: TGCAGTGCTAGTGTTCCTAGCGGGCACTACGAGCAGTACTTC. This rearrangement joins TRBV20-1 to TRBJ2-7; 8 bases agree with TRBD2. Trimming took 3 bases from V and 3 from J; bases not matched to a gene: 7. This CDR3 contains 14 residues. Germline CDR1 is DFQATT and CDR2 is SNEGSKA (reference sequence).